A single sample is the source of the 19 T cell receptor beta chains below, sequenced in a study of blood T cell repertoires in COVID-19. TCRdb's copy holds only in-frame clones and misses some; the assay was immunoSEQ multiplex PCR. The sample includes 45,000 to 70,000 clones, around four fifths of them seen just once. The specimen was peripheral blood. Source of these receptors: a woman aged 45-60 years with active or convalescent COVID-19.

This clone showed up just once. The gene calls are TRBV7-9 and TRBJ1-4; D is possibly TRBD1 (5 bases). The V end lost 8 bases, the J end lost 0 bases, and 19 bases lay between the germline ends. Germline V gene sequence: CDR1 SEHNR, CDR2 FQNEAQ (reference sequence). The CDR3 runs to 17 residues. The CDR3 here is CASGRGVWAATNEKLFF. Written as DNA, the CDR3 is TGTGCCAGCGGTCGGGGGGTTTGGGCCGCAACTAATGAAAAACTGTTTTTT.

The CDR3: CASTSGTLAYNEQFF. In DNA form, the CDR3 reads TGCGCCAGCACAAGCGGGACGCTAGCCTACAATGAGCAGTTCTTC. The rearrangement links TRBV10-2 to TRBJ2-1; 7 nucleotides line up with TRBD2. This CDR3 spans 15 amino acids. The V gene end was trimmed by 7 bases and the J gene end by 2 bases; junction bases not matched to a gene: 8. CDR1 and CDR2 (germline): WSHSY, SAAADI.

This rearrangement joins TRBV29-1 to TRBJ2-2; D is possibly TRBD2 (5 bases). Germline lookup yields CDR1 SQVTM and CDR2 ANQGSEA. The germline V and J ends were trimmed by 3 bases and 3 bases, with 20 bases remaining between them. The CDR3 is made up of 17 amino acids. The CDR3 sequence: CSVDSSAGLGDTGELFF. In DNA form, the CDR3 reads TGCAGCGTTGACTCTTCTGCGGGTTTGGGCGACACCGGGGAGCTGTTTTTT.

V and J are TRBV3-1 (or the pseudogene TRBV3-2) and TRBJ2-3; D remains ambiguous. The CDR3 sequence is 14 residues long. The V end was cut by 0 bases, the J end by 9 bases, with 13 bases between. Germline V CDR1 and CDR2: LGHDT, YNNKEL (reference sequence). The CDR3 reads CASSQDISTNTQYF. CDR3 bases: TGTGCCAGCAGCCAAGATATCAGTACGAACACGCAGTATTTT.

This sequence joins TRBV5-4 and TRBJ2-2; 9 bases match TRBD1. The CDR3 spans 15 residues. Germline loops: CDR1 SGHNT, CDR2 YYREEE (reference sequence). After removal of 6 bases from V and 4 bases from J, the junction contained 7 bases not matched to a gene. CDR3 residues: CASTRGTGSTGELFF. The CDR3, as DNA: TGTGCCAGCACACGAGGGACAGGGTCCACCGGGGAGCTGTTTTTT.

The chain combines TRBV5-4 with TRBJ2-1; D uncertain. V was cut by 4 bases and J by 7 bases, with 6 bases left in between. The CDR3 length is 11 residues. Germline V gene sequence: CDR1 SGHNT, CDR2 YYREEE (reference sequence). Here the CDR3 DNA reads TGTGCCAGCAGCCTTAGAAATGAGCAGTTCTTC. This gives the protein CASSLRNEQFF.

The chain uses TRBV2 and TRBJ1-1; D not certain. This CDR3 spans 14 amino acids. CDR1 and CDR2 from the germline V gene are SNHLY and FYNNEI. V lost 6 bases and J 5 bases, leaving 16 bases between the germline ends. CDR3 DNA sequence: TGTGCCAGCAGCGAGGGAGAAAGGAAAACTGAAGCTTTCTTT. This codes for CASSEGERKTEAFF.

The chain recombines TRBV12-3 or TRBV12-4 with TRBJ2-5; a weak D match, TRBD2 (6 bases). This CDR3 is 13 amino acids long. V gave up 3 bases and J gave up 5 bases, with 10 bases separating them. Written as DNA, the CDR3 is TGTGCCAGCAGTTTGATAGGGAGGGAGACCCAGTACTTC. It is translated as CASSLIGRETQYF.

The J gene is TRBJ2-3, the V gene TRBV5-1, with 7 bases matching TRBD2. Germline CDR1 and CDR2: SGHRS and YFSETQ. The J segment lost 5 bases and the V segment lost 5 bases, leaving 8 bases of the junction unmatched. This CDR3 spans 14 amino acids. CDR3 loop: CASSLLADRDTQYF. CDR3 coding DNA: TGCGCCAGCAGTCTCCTAGCGGATCGAGATACGCAGTATTTT. Based on the CDR3 plus reference TRBV5-1 and TRBJ2-3, the full variable domain is KAGVTQTPRYLIKTRGQQVTLSCSPISGHRSVSWYQQTPGQGLQFLFEYFSETQRNKGNFPGRFSGRQFSNSRSEMNVSTLELGDSALYLCASSLLADRDTQYFGPGTRLTVL.

This clone was picked up one time. In DNA, the CDR3 is TGTGCCAGCAGCCCGGTAGTAGGGGGCTACGAGCAGTACTTC. Translated: CASSPVVGGYEQYF. The V call is TRBV28, the J call TRBJ2-7, with D maybe TRBD1 (6 bases). The CDR3 has 14 amino acids. V lost 6 bases and J lost 3, with 15 bases in between. From germline, CDR1 is MDHEN and CDR2 SYDVKM.

The chain joins TRBV6-4 to TRBJ1-1; possibly TRBD1 for D (5 bases). Trimming took off 0 bases at V and 5 bases at J, with 7 bases between the two ends. The CDR3 has 13 amino acids. Germline CDR1 reads MRHNA; CDR2 reads SNTAGT. The CDR3 nucleotides read TGTGCCAGCAGTGACTCCCGGGGGACTGAAGCTTTCTTT. The encoded protein is CASSDSRGTEAFF.

V is TRBV12-2 and J is TRBJ1-5; TRBD1 is the table's D call and was not checked against the DNA. TRBV12-2 is a pseudogene locus. This CDR3 is built from 15 residues. The CDR3 protein is CASRSGGSGNQPQHF. The CDR3 coding sequence is TGTGCAAGTCGCTCAGGGGGTTCGGGCAATCAGCCCCAGCATTTT.

This clone appeared a few times. The chain links TRBV6-6 to TRBJ1-1; 7 bases are a match to TRBD1. With 5 bases clipped from V and 5 bases from J, the junction kept 2 bases outside the gene matches. The germline V gene encodes CDR1 MNHNY and CDR2 SVGAGI (reference sequence). The CDR3 spans 12 residues. The DNA for the CDR3 is TGTGCCAGCAGTGACAGGGTTACTGAAGCTTTCTTT. Translated: CASSDRVTEAFF.

V and J are TRBV5-6 and TRBJ1-2; 7 positions match TRBD1. Unmatched junction bases numbered 10, after V lost 4 bases and J lost 4 bases. The CDR3 consists of 15 residues. Germline values: CDR1 SGHDT, CDR2 YYEEEE. The CDR3 DNA is TGTGCCAGCAGCCCTGGGACAGCCACAATCTATGGCTACACCTTC. It encodes CASSPGTATIYGYTF.

This chain connects TRBV7-2 to TRBJ1-5; tentative D call: TRBD1 (6 bases). V was clipped by 5 bases and J by 9 bases, with 17 bases between them. CDR1 SGHTA and CDR2 FQGNSA come from the germline V gene. The length of the CDR3 is 14 residues. Here the CDR3 reads CASSPGTPFRPQHF. CDR3 DNA sequence: TGTGCCAGCAGCCCCGGGACACCCTTTCGGCCCCAGCATTTT.

The chain combines TRBV5-4 with TRBJ2-2; 10 bases are a match to TRBD2. CDR3 length equals 16 residues. The ends lost 1 base at V and 7 bases at J; junction bases unmatched: 7. The V gene's germline CDR1 is SGHNT and CDR2 YYREEE (reference sequence). The CDR3 nucleotides read TGTGCCAGCAGCTTGAGTCTAGCGGGAGTGGGCGGGGAGCTGTTTTTT. As protein: CASSLSLAGVGGELFF.

The chain combines TRBV24-1 with TRBJ2-3; D gene ambiguous. Germline CDR1 KGHDR, CDR2 SFDVKD. The CDR3 sequence is 13 residues long. Trimming took 4 bases from V and 8 from J, leaving 12 bases between them. CDR3 sequence (DNA): TGTGCCACCAGTGACCGAACTTCGATTACGCAGTATTTT. Translating it yields CATSDRTSITQYF.

The V gene is TRBV6-5, the J gene TRBJ2-7, with TRBD2 identical over 9 bases. The CDR3 totals 15 residues. The germline gives CDR1 MNHEY, CDR2 SVGAGI. The trim removed 0 bases at V and 5 bases at J, leaving 5 bases unmatched. For the CDR3, the DNA is TGTGCCAGCAGTTACTCGAAACTAGCGGGCAACGAGCAGTACTTC. It translates to CASSYSKLAGNEQYF.

This clone has ten or more counts. The rearrangement joins TRBV2 to TRBJ2-7, with D perhaps matching TRBD1 (5 bases). There are 11 residues in the CDR3. Germline V gene lookup returns CDR1 SNHLY and CDR2 FYNNEI. V lost 6 bases, J lost 3 bases, and 6 bases lay in between. The CDR3 DNA sequence: TGTGCCAGCAGACAGGTCTACGAGCAGTACTTC. Translation: CASRQVYEQYF.